Sequencing of this T cell receptor (beta chain) was carried out in a study of tumor and adjacent non-tumor tissue in lung cancer. This sample's RNA came from whole unsorted tissue. This non-tumor lung sample came from over 3 cm beyond the tumor edge. This clonotype occurred many times. The library came from three nested PCR rounds adapted from ARM-PCR protocols. TCRdb re-called the multiplex PCR reads with MiXCR, one entry per CDR3 protein. The table shows roughly 90,000 distinct CDR3 sequences, with around 82% occurring only once. Material: distant non-tumor lung tissue. The clonotype comes from a woman aged 45-59 years with non-small cell lung cancer.

This CDR3 is CASSRYPKETQYF. CDR3 DNA: TGTGCCAGCAGTCGATACCCGAAAGAGACCCAGTACTTC. The gene calls are TRBV6-1 and TRBJ2-5; no firm D call. CDR1 and CDR2 from the germline V gene are MNHNS and SASEGT. The CDR3 extends over 13 amino acids. V lost 5 bases and J 3 bases, leaving 10 bases between the germline ends.